Given below is one T cell receptor beta chain in context. A read error may account for a junction end that differs from germline. A sample-barcoded 5' primer and a J-beta primer mix were used in a second PCR of roughly 7 to 11 cycles. From the 5' RACE reads, TCRdb called clonotypes with MiXCR, one entry per CDR3 protein. The sample includes 1.5 million to 2 million distinct CDR3 sequences, about two fifths of them seen just once. This sample is part of a study of blood T cells in healthy people across ages. CDR1 and CDR2 from the germline V gene are LGHDT and YNNKEL (reference sequence). There are 17 residues in the CDR3.

The sequenced material came from blood. The origin of this receptor is a human donor in good health. The chain has TRBV3-1 and TRBJ2-7, with a tentative D call TRBD2 (6 bases). The CDR3 loop reads CAGSPRGVAVSSYEQYF. Here the CDR3 DNA reads TGTGCCGGCAGCCCCCGAGGGGTAGCGGTTAGCTCCTACGAGCAGTACTTC.